The 29 T cell receptor beta chains reported below all come from one sample, sequenced in a study of blood T cell repertoires in COVID-19. Using immunoSEQ multiplex PCR, the repertoire was profiled, and TCRdb retains in-frame clones only, with some absent. In the table there are some 65,000 clones, 75% to 90% of which are singletons. Sequencing used peripheral blood. The receptor source for this set is a man aged 35 to 55 with COVID-19, enrolled during active disease.

J is TRBJ2-7 and V is TRBV5-1, with 7 bases fitting TRBD1. Per the germline V gene, CDR1 is SGHRS and CDR2 is YFSETQ. Trimming took 5 bases from V and 3 from J; bases not matched to a gene: 8. The CDR3 sequence is 14 residues long. CDR3 in amino acids: CASSSGTDLYEQYF. CDR3 coding DNA: TGCGCCAGCAGTTCCGGGACAGACCTCTACGAGCAGTACTTC.

This chain joins TRBV5-1 and TRBJ1-5; 12 nucleotides align to TRBD1. The germline V gene has CDR1 SGHRS and CDR2 YFSETQ. The CDR3 covers 15 residues. The ends lost 7 bases at V and 6 bases at J; junction bases unmatched: 8. The CDR3 sequence: CASRQGTGGGQPQHF. The CDR3 DNA reads TGCGCCAGCCGTCAGGGGACAGGGGGCGGTCAGCCCCAGCATTTT.

Only one count was recorded for this clone. The chain employs TRBV21-1 and TRBJ1-2; TRBD1, the D gene given by the table, was not confirmed from the DNA. TRBV21-1 is designated a pseudogene. The CDR3 consists of 16 residues. The CDR3 reads CASSKDPGQGSYGYTF. The CDR3 coding sequence is TGTGCCAGCAGCAAAGACCCCGGACAGGGTAGCTATGGCTACACCTTC.

The chain carries TRBV11-2 and TRBJ1-2; D is unclear. The germline CDR1 and CDR2 sequences are SGHAT and FQNNGV. This CDR3 has 12 amino acids. The ends were cut back, 0 bases at V and 8 bases at J, with 7 bases in the middle. The CDR3 coding sequence is TGTGCCAGCAGCTTAGAATCGAGGGGCTACACCTTC. Protein sequence: CASSLESRGYTF.

The CDR3 coding sequence is TGTGCCAGCAGCTTGACTAGCGGGGGGGAGGAGACCCAGTACTTC. The encoded protein is CASSLTSGGEETQYF. The chain couples TRBV7-3 to TRBJ2-5, with 14 bases matching TRBD2. The germline V gene has CDR1 SGHTA and CDR2 FQGTGA. Trimming cost V 3 bases and J 5 bases; bases outside gene matches: 2. The CDR3 runs 15 residues.

The chain uses TRBV7-9 and TRBJ1-6; the D is unclear. Trimming shortened V by 3 bases and J by 0 bases, and 12 bases separated the two germline ends. In germline, CDR1 is SEHNR, CDR2 FQNEAQ (reference sequence). This CDR3 has 17 residues. The CDR3, as DNA: TGTGCCAGCAGCTTCGAACGGTCGAGCTCCTATAATTCACCCCTCCACTTT. It translates to CASSFERSSSYNSPLHF.

The chain has TRBV7-3 and TRBJ2-3; D is possibly TRBD1 (6 bases). This CDR3 contains 15 residues. The germline V gene has CDR1 SGHTA and CDR2 FQGTGA. Trimming pared 1 base from V and 2 bases from J, leaving 10 bases between. Written as DNA, the CDR3 is TGTGCCAGCAGCTTAATCGGACAGATCACAGATACGCAGTATTTT. Its translation is CASSLIGQITDTQYF.

CDR3 in amino acids: CASSLGLAGRDEQFF. The CDR3 DNA reads as TGTGCCAGCAGCTTGGGCCTAGCGGGGAGGGATGAGCAGTTCTTC. This chain uses TRBV5-4 with TRBJ2-1; 9 bases are shared with TRBD2. This CDR3 has 15 amino acids. Germline assignment: CDR1 SGHNT and CDR2 YYREEE (reference sequence). Trimming at V came to 0 bases and at J to 8 bases, leaving 6 bases not matched to a gene.

By share of the sample, this clone is large (0.1 to 1%). The chain couples TRBV19 to TRBJ1-1, with no clear D. The CDR3 sequence is 13 residues long. V shed 3 bases and J shed 6 bases, with 11 bases lying between them. Germline CDR1 LNHDA, CDR2 SQIVND (reference sequence). CDR3 loop: CASSIEGWAEAFF. For the CDR3, the DNA is TGTGCCAGTAGTATTGAGGGCTGGGCTGAAGCTTTCTTT.

This chain joins TRBV11-2 and TRBJ1-1; D unresolved. This CDR3 spans 15 amino acids. CDR1 is SGHAT, CDR2 FQNNGV, per germline. V was clipped by 8 bases and J by 5 bases, with 21 bases between them. The CDR3 protein is CASGRTLGGGTEAFF. CDR3 in DNA: TGTGCCAGCGGTCGAACTCTGGGAGGAGGGACTGAAGCTTTCTTT.

V gene TRBV6-5 combines with J gene TRBJ2-7, with D possibly matching TRBD1 (5 bases). CDR3 length: 12 amino acids. Germline V CDR1 and CDR2: MNHEY, SVGAGI. V lost 8 bases to trimming and J lost 6 bases, with 14 bases between them. DNA of the CDR3: TGTGCCAGCGGGCGGACAATTCTCGAGCAGTACTTC. Its protein is CASGRTILEQYF.

This chain uses TRBV3-1 (or the pseudogene TRBV3-2) with TRBJ2-3, with D maybe TRBD2 (7 bases). V lost 0 bases and J 6 bases, leaving 19 bases between the germline ends. The germline V gene encodes CDR1 LGHDT and CDR2 YNNKEL (reference sequence). The CDR3 length is 17 residues. Here the CDR3 reads CASSQDPGDYLSDTQYF. The DNA for the CDR3 is TGTGCCAGCAGCCAAGACCCAGGGGACTACCTCTCCGATACGCAGTATTTT.

This clone was found once. The chain couples TRBV6-1 to TRBJ2-2, with D possibly matching TRBD2 (6 bases). The V gene lost 1 base and the J gene lost 3 bases, with 12 bases spanning the gap. The CDR3 totals 16 residues. CDR1 is MNHNS, CDR2 SASEGT, per germline. The DNA for the CDR3 is TGTGCCAGCAGTGAAGAGGAGGGGTGGGACACCGGGGAGCTGTTTTTT. As protein: CASSEEEGWDTGELFF.

The chain uses TRBV19 and TRBJ1-6; D remains unclear. Germline-derived CDR1 and CDR2 are LNHDA and SQIVND (reference sequence). Trimming took off 5 bases at V and 3 bases at J, with 11 bases between the two ends. CDR3 length: 15 residues. CDR3 sequence (DNA): TGTGCCAGTAGTTTCGGAGGGATCTATAATTCACCCCTCCACTTT. The encoded protein is CASSFGGIYNSPLHF.

The rearrangement uses TRBV10-3 and TRBJ2-1; TRBD2 aligns across 9 bases. There are 15 residues in the CDR3. Germline CDR1 and CDR2: ENHRY and SYGVKD. V gave up 6 bases and J gave up 9 bases; unmatched junction bases: 12. The chain's CDR3 is CAISDGGGASSEQFF. The CDR3 DNA sequence: TGTGCCATCAGCGATGGCGGGGGGGCCTCGAGTGAGCAGTTCTTC.

V and J are TRBV10-3 and TRBJ2-1; 12 nucleotides line up with TRBD2. The CDR3 loop spans 16 amino acids. Trimming cost V 5 bases and J 6 bases; bases outside gene matches: 8. The germline V gene encodes CDR1 ENHRY and CDR2 SYGVKD. The DNA of the CDR3 is TGTGCCATCAGTACCTGGACTAGCGGGGTCAGCAATGAGCAGTTCTTC. Translated, it gives CAISTWTSGVSNEQFF.

The chain uses TRBV5-1 and TRBJ1-2, with TRBD1 as a possible D gene (5 bases). V shed 0 bases and J shed 6 bases, with 18 bases lying between them. This CDR3 has 16 residues. In germline, CDR1 is SGHRS, CDR2 YFSETQ. CDR3 in amino acids: CASSLDPDSHLDGYTF. Here the CDR3 DNA reads TGCGCCAGCAGCTTGGACCCCGACAGTCACCTCGATGGCTACACCTTC.

The chain is built from TRBV7-9 and TRBJ2-7; 7 nucleotides match TRBD1. This CDR3 is 12 amino acids long. Germline V lookup: CDR1 SEHNR, CDR2 FQNEAQ (reference sequence). The CDR3 loop is CVSTGQRVGQYF. The CDR3, as DNA: TGTGTTTCCACGGGACAGAGGGTGGGTCAGTACTTC.

The chain is built from TRBV6-5 and TRBJ1-5, with a possible D match to TRBD1 (5 bases). Trimming removed 0 bases at V and 2 bases at J, with 8 bases between. The CDR3 runs to 15 residues. Germline CDR1 and CDR2: MNHEY and SVGAGI. The CDR3 reads CASSYSQGGNQPQHF. CDR3 in DNA: TGTGCCAGCAGTTACTCCCAGGGCGGCAATCAGCCCCAGCATTTT.

CDR3 protein: CASSLEQGANTGELFF. In nucleotides, the CDR3 is TGTGCCAGCAGCTTGGAACAGGGGGCGAACACCGGGGAGCTGTTTTTT. This rearrangement joins TRBV5-6 to TRBJ2-2; 8 bases match TRBD1. The CDR3 is 16 amino acids. The J segment lost 0 bases and the V segment lost 0 bases, leaving 1 base of the junction unmatched. Looked up from germline, CDR1 is SGHDT and CDR2 is YYEEEE. The full variable domain, rest sourced from reference TRBV5-6 and TRBJ2-2, is DAGVTQSPTHLIKTRGQQVTLRCSPKSGHDTVSWYQQALGQGPQFIFQYYEEEERQRGNFPDRFSGHQFPNYSSELNVNALLLGDSALYLCASSLEQGANTGELFFGEGSRLTVL.

V is TRBV29-1 and J is TRBJ1-2; 10 bases line up with TRBD1. Per germline, CDR1 SQVTM and CDR2 ANQGSEA. After removal of 5 bases from V and 3 bases from J, the junction contained 3 bases not matched to a gene. CDR3 length: 13 amino acids. This CDR3 reads CSVSGQGYYGYTF. CDR3 nucleotides: TGCAGCGTTTCGGGACAGGGGTACTATGGCTACACCTTC.

V usage is TRBV10-3 and J usage is TRBJ2-2; TRBD2 agrees at 10 bases. V was pared by 4 bases and J by 2 bases, with 4 bases of the junction left unmatched. The CDR3 sequence is 16 residues long. Germline-derived CDR1 and CDR2 are ENHRY and SYGVKD. The CDR3 bases are TGTGCCATCAGTGGTAGCGGGGGGACCAACACCGGGGAGCTGTTTTTT. The encoded protein is CAISGSGGTNTGELFF.

The V call is TRBV6-5, the J call TRBJ2-5; D ambiguous. From germline, CDR1 is MNHEY and CDR2 SVGAGI. V lost 0 bases and J 5 bases, leaving 10 bases between the germline ends. CDR3 length: 14 residues. The CDR3: CASSYSNPEETQYF. The CDR3 DNA reads as TGTGCCAGCAGTTACTCGAATCCGGAGGAGACCCAGTACTTC.

The chain recombines TRBV19 with TRBJ2-4; perhaps TRBD2 as D (5 bases). There are 14 residues in the CDR3. Trimming shortened V by 4 bases and J by 5 bases, and 12 bases separated the two germline ends. Looked up from germline, CDR1 is LNHDA and CDR2 is SQIVND (reference sequence). The CDR3: CASSRGSPQNIQYF. The DNA for the CDR3 is TGTGCCAGTAGTAGAGGGAGCCCCCAAAACATTCAGTACTTC.

This clone was observed a single time. The V call is TRBV3-1 (or the pseudogene TRBV3-2), the J call TRBJ2-2, with TRBD1 identical over 7 bases. This CDR3 is 17 amino acids long. Trimming removed 2 bases from V and 2 bases from J; junction bases left unmatched: 8. CDR1 LGHDT and CDR2 YNNKEL come from the germline V gene (reference sequence). CDR3 in amino acids: CASSQSGDSSNTGELFF. CDR3 in DNA: TGTGCCAGCAGCCAATCAGGGGACAGTTCCAACACCGGGGAGCTGTTTTTT.

The chain recombines TRBV28 with TRBJ1-4; D perhaps matches TRBD1 (6 bases). V was clipped by 7 bases and J by 8 bases, with 17 bases between them. The CDR3 contains 14 residues. Germline V gene lookup returns CDR1 MDHEN and CDR2 SYDVKM. CDR3 DNA sequence: TGTGCCAGCACCTCGGGGGGGGCGAAGGAAAAACTGTTTTTT. This sequence encodes CASTSGGAKEKLFF.

This chain uses TRBV7-9 with TRBJ1-1; D is unresolved. V was cut by 3 bases and J by 5 bases, with 7 bases left in between. Germline lookup yields CDR1 SEHNR and CDR2 FQNEAQ (reference sequence). CDR3 size: 12 residues. The CDR3 sequence is CASSLGETEAFF. In DNA form, the CDR3 reads TGTGCCAGCAGCTTGGGAGAAACTGAAGCTTTCTTT.

The rearrangement links TRBV5-1 to TRBJ1-3; the match to TRBD1 covers 12 bases. The germline V gene has CDR1 SGHRS and CDR2 YFSETQ. This CDR3 has 14 residues. The junction had 3 bases not matched to a gene; V was cut back by 3 bases and J by 8 bases. The CDR3 spells CASSSGQGADTIYF. The DNA for the CDR3 is TGCGCCAGCAGCTCGGGACAGGGGGCAGACACCATATATTTT.

This CDR3 reads CASTMSYGYTF. CDR3 nucleotide sequence: TGTGCCAGCACTATGAGCTATGGCTACACCTTC. The chain employs TRBV2 and TRBJ1-2; no reliable D call. The CDR3 length is 11 residues. Trimming shortened V by 7 bases and J by 4 bases, and 7 bases separated the two germline ends. CDR1 is SNHLY and CDR2 is FYNNEI in the germline V gene.